The source of this T cell receptor beta chain is a study of T cells in Graves' hyperthyroidism and ophthalmopathy (dated 2019 in TCRdb). As for the study more broadly: Peripheral blood was sampled at the time of initial diagnosis, prior to any treatment. Prospective prediction of ophthalmopathy was tested in an independent validation cohort consisting of about 19 hyperthyroidism patients and approximately 16 patients who later progressed to ophthalmopathy. The paper describes TCR Vbeta CDR3 sequencing of about 140 peripheral blood samples, made up of around 41 ophthalmopathy patients, around 73 hyperthyroidism patients and 17 progressor patients. In several Graves' hyperthyroidism patients, the study also compared T-cell repertoires from thyroid tissue with T-cell repertoires from blood. To identify TCR V-J signatures that set the groups apart, the researchers used a discovery cohort of roughly 100 patients, made up of approximately 43 with Graves' ophthalmopathy and 57 with stable Graves' hyperthyroidism. After blood sampling, hyperthyroidism patients were treated with methimazole at a starting dose of 30 mg daily, and ophthalmopathy patients were treated with high-dose intravenous methylprednisolone. The 95 to 100 discovery patients were randomly divided into training and test sets at a 7:3 ratio.

Graves' hyperthyroidism was defined as stable when no progression to ophthalmopathy occurred over 18 months of follow-up. Hyperthyroidism patients were newly diagnosed, with disease duration under 2 months, and aged 18 to 65 years. Any patient with an uncontrolled infection, another autoimmune disease, pregnancy or lactation was excluded. Clinical symptoms, serum thyroxine and TRAb, thyroid ultrasound, and orbital computed tomography formed the basis for the diagnoses. PBMCs were isolated from about 10 ml of fresh peripheral blood by Ficoll-Paque density gradient centrifugation. Trizol reagent was used to extract total RNA, and RNA quality was then checked on an Agilent 2100 Bioanalyzer. The cysteine opens and the phenylalanine closes a CDR3 of 14 amino acids. Only CDR3 DNA is held: 42 bases, read in frame from base 1. According to the germline V gene, CDR1 reads MNHEY and CDR2 reads SVGAGI. Clipping removes 2 bases from V and 4 bases from J, with 1 as the unmatched junction base count.

The research as a whole found: In validation, the model predicted progression to ophthalmopathy a median of around six months before onset, with around 70% sensitivity and almost 75% specificity. A model built on a 13 V-J signature distinguished ophthalmopathy from stable hyperthyroidism, reaching around 87% sensitivity and about 81% specificity in cross-validation and 80%/75% in testing. Most expanded thyroid clonotypes (frequency above 0.001) were also detected in blood, a finding suggesting that blood repertoires may reflect thyroid immune responses. No statistical method was used to set the sample size in advance, and investigators knew the group allocation.

This clonotype was detected many times. Its antigen is currently not known. No base-level quality is on record; no much larger clone is a single base apart. Amplification of TCR beta CDR3 regions was carried out from RNA transcripts. The first round of RT-PCR for the TCR CDR3 was performed with the HTBI primer set and the Qiagen OneStep RT-PCR kit. Libraries were constructed in a second round of multiplex PCR, after which size selection and purification were carried out. Sequencing of the libraries was done on an Illumina HiSeq2000 using paired-end 100 bp reads. For the original study's pipeline: SOAPnuke was used to process the raw data, removing reads that contained adapters or uncalled bases, had a mean Phred below 15, or lacked an exact match to the constant primer or identifier. COPE v1.2.5 was used to merge the high-quality paired reads, and each unique nucleotide sequence was defined as a clonotype. Clonotypes were aligned to IMGT TRBV, TRBD and TRBJ reference segments using MiTCR v1.1. The analysis included only V-J combinations with a frequency above 0.0001, which together covered approximately 99% of the repertoires. The TCS score was defined as F50 (clonal expansion) divided by E x V (chaos), with BLOSUM62-based TCRdist calculated between CDR3 peptides within each V-J. Welch's t-statistics and random forest reduced around 550 V-J features to under 15, which were used in a naive Bayes classifier (R e1071). Using fastp trimming at Q25 and MiXCR clonotype assembly, TCRdb reanalyzed the public sequencing data and kept in-frame beta chains. Merged by CDR3 protein, the rows form single entries marked with the most common genes and DNA. For this entry, the V and J calls and clone size follow TCRdb and not the study's own pipeline. The sample table shows about 500,000 distinct CDR3 sequences, and around an eighth are seen once. The leading ten clones occupy less than 20% of the sample.

The chain is assembled from TRBV6-5 and TRBJ1-4; 7 central nucleotides agree with TRBD1. This TCR came from a woman under 30 with Graves' hyperthyroidism. Input material: blood. Read as DNA, the sequence is TGTGCCAGCAGTTACCGGGACAGTAATGAAAAACTGTTTTTT. It codes for CASSYRDSNEKLFF.